This T cell receptor (beta chain) derives from a study of blood T cell repertoires in COVID-19. Trimming removed 3 bases from V and 6 bases from J, with 9 bases in between. Per the germline V gene, CDR1 is DFQATT and CDR2 is SNEGSKA (reference sequence). This CDR3 has 12 amino acids. Profiled with immunoSEQ multiplex PCR; TCRdb holds only in-frame clones, not every one. The sample contains roughly 250,000 clones, about 87% of which appear only once. The receptor was isolated from a human donor in a cohort sampled during active COVID-19. The sample comprised peripheral blood. V is TRBV20-1 and J is TRBJ1-5; D might be TRBD1 (6 bases). The DNA for the CDR3 is TGCAGTGCTAGTTCAGGGGCTCAGCCCCAGCATTTT. This codes for CSASSGAQPQHF.